These T cell receptor beta chains were read from a single sample in a study of cytomegalovirus exposure and HLA in healthy donors. Assay used: immunoSEQ multiplex PCR; TCRdb lists only in-frame clones, some missing. The sample lists 65,000 to 90,000 clones, approximately 90% occurring once. The specimen was PBMCs. The receptors derive from a woman between 18 and 30 years old in good health and CMV-seropositive. Each CDR3 is given with its conserved first and last residue. A D gene is named only where the DNA matches it firmly. Only part of the rows carry a size: once, few, many, or a class if the clone is expanded.

J gene | D gene | clone size | V gene | CDR3 protein | CDR3 DNA
TRBJ1-6 | NA | NA | TRBV7-6 | CASSSGIGDSPLHF | TGTGCCAGCAGCTCGGGGATTGGGGATTCACCCCTCCACTTT
TRBJ2-7 | TRBD2 | NA | TRBV29-1 | CSVAWSGRAYEQYF | TGCAGCGTTGCGTGGAGCGGGAGGGCCTACGAGCAGTACTTC
TRBJ1-2 | NA | NA | TRBV4-2 | CASSQRGGINYGYTF | TGTGCCAGCAGCCAAAGGGGCGGAATCAATTATGGCTACACCTTC
TRBJ2-1 | TRBD2 | once | TRBV4-2 | CASSQAGGPDEQFF | TGTGCCAGCAGCCAAGCGGGGGGGCCGGATGAGCAGTTCTTC
TRBJ2-2 | NA | NA | TRBV7-2 | CASSLEFGGAHTGELFF | TGTGCCAGCAGCTTAGAGTTTGGGGGGGCCCACACCGGGGAGCTGTTTTTT
TRBJ1-2 | NA | NA | TRBV19 | CASSFGAGYTF | TGTGCCAGTAGTTTTGGGGCCGGCTACACCTTC
TRBJ1-5 | NA | once | TRBV6-5 | CASSSFSQPQHF | TGTGCCAGCAGTTCATTTAGTCAGCCCCAGCATTTT
TRBJ2-1 | TRBD2 | NA | TRBV19 | CASSIASGGRGYEQFF | TGTGCCAGTAGTATAGCTAGCGGGGGGAGAGGGTATGAGCAGTTCTTC
TRBJ1-5 | NA | few | TRBV4-3 | CASSQGTGSQPQHF | TGCGCCAGCAGCCAAGGCACAGGGAGTCAGCCCCAGCATTTT
TRBJ2-5 | TRBD2 | NA | TRBV7-8 | CASSSTGGAGETQYF | TGTGCCAGCAGCAGTACGGGGGGGGCCGGAGAGACCCAGTACTTC
TRBJ2-7 | TRBD2 | NA | TRBV7-8 | CASSLFLAGGSSYEQYF | TGTGCCAGCAGCTTATTCCTAGCGGGAGGGAGCTCCTACGAGCAGTACTTC
TRBJ2-7 | NA | NA | TRBV6-6 | CASRSSRGEVSEQYF | TGTGCCAGCAGATCATCGCGGGGCGAGGTCTCCGAGCAGTACTTC
TRBJ1-4 | NA | NA | TRBV19 | CASSIQGGATNEKLFF | TGTGCCAGTAGTATTCAGGGTGGCGCAACTAATGAAAAACTGTTTTTT
TRBJ1-3 | TRBD1 | NA | TRBV14 | CASSHNRGLPGNTIYF | TGTGCCAGCAGCCACAACAGGGGTTTGCCTGGAAACACCATATATTTT
TRBJ2-3 | TRBD1 | once | TRBV6-6 | CASSRDRLTDTQYF | TGTGCCAGCAGCCGGGACAGGTTAACAGATACGCAGTATTTT
TRBJ1-1 | NA | NA | TRBV5-6 | CASSLVAGWDTEAFF | TGTGCCAGCAGCTTGGTGGCAGGGTGGGACACTGAAGCTTTCTTT
TRBJ2-3 | TRBD1 | NA | TRBV11-1 | CASSPDRGLTDTQYF | TGTGCCAGCAGCCCGGACAGGGGGCTGACAGATACGCAGTATTTT
TRBJ1-1 | NA | few | TRBV19 | CASSNHINTEAFF | TGTGCCAGTAGTAATCACATCAACACTGAAGCTTTCTTT
TRBJ2-2 | NA | NA | TRBV14 | CASSQTRAGELFF | TGTGCCAGCAGCCAGACTAGAGCCGGGGAGCTGTTTTTT
TRBJ1-2 | NA | once | TRBV27 | CASSLKPPAEVQVEGYTF | TGTGCCAGCAGTTTAAAACCCCCGGCGGAGGTTCAGGTGGAGGGCTACACCTTC
TRBJ2-5 | TRBD2 | NA | TRBV11-2 | CASSRGLAGIETQYF | TGTGCCAGCAGCAGGGGACTAGCGGGAATTGAGACCCAGTACTTC
TRBJ2-5 | NA | few | TRBV30 | CAWSPGLQETQYF | TGTGCCTGGAGTCCGGGGTTACAAGAGACCCAGTACTTC
TRBJ2-1 | TRBD2 | NA | TRBV5-1 | CASSLNVQRGGPREQFF | TGCGCCAGCAGCTTGAATGTCCAGCGGGGGGGCCCTAGAGAGCAGTTCTTC
TRBJ1-2 | NA | NA | TRBV6-5 | CASNDGGYGYTF | TGTGCCAGCAATGACGGCGGCTATGGCTACACCTTC
TRBJ2-2 | NA | NA | TRBV7-6 | CASSLGMRRGTGELFF | TGTGCCAGCAGCTTAGGAATGAGGCGCGGCACCGGGGAGCTGTTTTTT
TRBJ1-4 | NA | NA | TRBV10-3 | CAISEGQSNEKLFF | TGTGCCATCAGTGAGGGACAGAGTAATGAAAAACTGTTTTTT
TRBJ2-5 | TRBD2 | once | TRBV4-2 | CASSQRLAGGKETQYF | TGTGCCAGCAGCCAAAGACTAGCGGGAGGGAAAGAGACCCAGTACTTC
TRBJ2-7 | NA | NA | TRBV7-9 | CASSRVSQGYYEQYF | TGTGCCAGCAGCCGAGTATCGCAGGGTTACTACGAGCAGTACTTC
TRBJ2-5 | TRBD1 | NA | TRBV5-1 | CASSRQGEETQYF | TGCGCCAGCAGTCGTCAGGGGGAAGAGACCCAGTACTTC
TRBJ1-2 | NA | NA | TRBV6-4 | CASSARGDSGLNGYTF | TGTGCCAGCAGCGCGCGCGGTGACAGTGGGCTCAATGGCTACACCTTC
TRBJ1-4 | NA | NA | TRBV11-2 | CASSPTSIINEKLFF | TGTGCCAGCAGCCCGACTTCCATTATTAATGAAAAACTGTTTTTT
TRBJ2-3 | TRBD2 | NA | TRBV9 | CARGGRGTDTQYF | TGTGCCCGGGGGGGGCGGGGGACAGATACGCAGTATTTT
TRBJ2-7 | NA | NA | TRBV28 | CASSPDYRSYEQYF | TGTGCCAGCAGTCCCGACTACCGCTCCTACGAGCAGTACTTC
TRBJ2-3 | TRBD2 | few | TRBV30 | CAWNFNGGADTQYF | TGTGCCTGGAACTTTAACGGGGGGGCCGATACGCAGTATTTT
TRBJ1-4 | NA | NA | TRBV15 | CATSTGQSNEKLFF | TGTGCCACCAGCACAGGACAGAGTAATGAAAAACTGTTTTTT
TRBJ2-1 | TRBD2 | NA | TRBV9 | CASSLKREGDYNEQFF | TGTGCCAGCAGCTTAAAGCGGGAGGGGGACTACAATGAGCAGTTCTTC
TRBJ2-7 | TRBD2 | NA | TRBV4-2 | CASSQELLAGMKEQYF | TGTGCCAGCAGCCAAGAGCTTCTAGCGGGGATGAAAGAGCAGTACTTC
TRBJ1-2 | TRBD1 | NA | TRBV4-1 | CASSQGGGTGNYGYTF | TGCGCCAGCAGCCAAGGGGGGGGGACAGGGAACTATGGCTACACCTTC
TRBJ1-5 | NA | NA | TRBV28 | CASSSDLRGGNQPQHF | TGTGCCAGCAGTTCGGACCTGAGGGGGGGTAATCAGCCCCAGCATTTT
TRBJ2-3 | NA | NA | TRBV7-9 | CASSLSESTNTQYF | TGTGCCAGCAGCTTATCGGAGTCTACGAATACGCAGTATTTT
TRBJ1-5 | TRBD1 | NA | TRBV28 | CASSFRTGSNQPQHF | TGTGCCAGCAGTTTTCGGACAGGCAGCAATCAGCCCCAGCATTTT
TRBJ1-4 | NA | once | TRBV6-1 | CASSVLADQGLPATNEKLFF | TGTGCCAGCAGTGTCCTTGCCGACCAGGGTCTTCCTGCAACTAATGAAAAACTGTTTTTT
TRBJ1-1 | TRBD1 | NA | TRBV9 | CASSVGRRLSAGGEGTEAFF | TGTGCCAGCAGCGTAGGACGACGACTATCCGCAGGGGGCGAGGGCACTGAAGCTTTCTTT
TRBJ1-1 | NA | NA | TRBV19 | CASSIRGVKDTEAFF | TGTGCCAGTAGTATTCGGGGGGTAAAGGACACTGAAGCTTTCTTT
TRBJ2-3 | NA | NA | TRBV6-1 | CASNRILGNTDTQYF | TGTGCCAGCAACCGAATACTAGGGAACACAGATACGCAGTATTTT